Below, 5 T cell receptor beta chains from the same sample are listed, as sequenced in a study of regulatory T cells in long-lasting Graves disease (dated by TCRdb to about 2021). Library construction relied on multiplex PCR. Instrument on record: Illumina HiSeq 4000. iRepertoire HTBI primers and Arm-PCR amplification of CDR3 regions were used to construct TCR beta libraries. TCRdb ran its own pipeline on the public reads, namely fastp trimming at Q25 and MiXCR clone calling, and kept in-frame beta chains. Entries that share a CDR3 protein sequence are merged under the most common genes and DNA. This sample holds around 500,000 distinct CDR3 sequences; approximately 15% were observed only once. The ten most abundant clones make up roughly 10% of the sample. In light of the paper, this sample's time point label describes: newly diagnosed GD, antithyroid drugs for less than 3 months. RNA was extracted from PBMCs in TRIzol for both TCR sequencing and RNA sequencing.

This same sample was also taken into another study, of T cells in Graves' hyperthyroidism and ophthalmopathy.

The sample was peripheral blood mononuclear cells (PBMCs), taken at new diagnosis, from a patient treated with antithyroid drugs. The receptors shown here come from a man aged 30-40 years with Graves disease. Donor details come from another sample of the same person, matched by shared clones.

The chain is built from TRBV30 and TRBJ1-1, with D possibly being TRBD1 (5 bases). Germline assignment: CDR1 GTSNPN and CDR2 SVGIG (reference sequence). This CDR3 is 13 amino acids long. V was cut by 7 bases and J by 1 base, with 13 bases left in between. CDR3 sequence (DNA): TGTGCCTCCAACCTTCAGGGGAACACTGAAGCTTTCTTT. As protein: CASNLQGNTEAFF. Complete variable domain (other parts from reference TRBV30 and TRBJ1-1): SQTIHQWPATLVQPVGSPLSLECTVEGTSNPNLYWYRQAAGRGLQLLFYSVGIGQISSEVPQNLSASRPQDRQFILSSKKLLLSDSGFYLCASNLQGNTEAFFGQGTRLTVV.

At least ten counts were recorded for this clonotype. The chain links TRBV12-3 or TRBV12-4 to TRBJ2-5; TRBD1 matches at 7 bases. With V trimmed by 6 bases and J by 2 bases, 3 bases remained unmatched. CDR3 length equals 13 residues. The DNA of the CDR3 is TGTGCCAGCAGGGGGACAGAACAAGAGACCCAGTACTTC. Translated: CASRGTEQETQYF.

This clonotype came up once. A much larger clone lies one base from this, so it may be a read error. Since no conserved phenylalanine or tryptophan closes the CDR3, a read error is the likely cause. This chain connects TRBV27 to TRBJ2-7; the match to TRBD1 covers 11 bases. After removal of 4 bases from V and 4 bases from J, the junction contained 6 bases not matched to a gene. Germline assignment: CDR1 MNHEY and CDR2 SMNVEV (reference sequence). The CDR3 covers 15 residues. CDR3 nucleotide sequence: TGTGCCAGCAGTTCGGACAGGGGGCCAAATTACGAGCAGTACTAC. Protein sequence: CASSSDRGPNYEQYY.

The chain has TRBV9 and TRBJ2-1, with TRBD2 as a possible D gene (6 bases). Trimming stripped 4 bases from V and 8 bases from J, with 19 bases between. This CDR3 is built from 15 residues. Germline CDR1 SGDLS, CDR2 YYNGEE. CDR3 protein: CASSPQPTSLDEQFF. The CDR3 DNA sequence: TGTGCCAGCAGCCCCCAGCCCACTAGCTTGGATGAGCAGTTCTTC.

This clonotype was counted only a few times. The V gene is TRBV6-2 or TRBV6-3, the J gene TRBJ2-3; 12 bases agree with TRBD2. The germline V gene encodes CDR1 MNHEY and CDR2 SVGEGT. The CDR3 runs 17 residues. V was pared by 3 bases and J by 4 bases, with 8 bases of the junction left unmatched. The CDR3 DNA reads TGTGCCAGCAGTTATCACAGACTAGCGGGAGCGGCAGATACGCAGTATTTT. Its protein product is CASSYHRLAGAADTQYF.